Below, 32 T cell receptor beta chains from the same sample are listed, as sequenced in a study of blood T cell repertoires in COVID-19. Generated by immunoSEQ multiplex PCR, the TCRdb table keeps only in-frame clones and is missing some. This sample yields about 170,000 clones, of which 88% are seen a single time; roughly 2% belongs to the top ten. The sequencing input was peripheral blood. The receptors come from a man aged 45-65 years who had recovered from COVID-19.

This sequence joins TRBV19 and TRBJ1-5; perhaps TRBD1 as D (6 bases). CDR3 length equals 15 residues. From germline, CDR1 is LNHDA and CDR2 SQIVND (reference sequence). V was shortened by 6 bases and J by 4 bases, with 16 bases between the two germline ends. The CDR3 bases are TGTGCCAGTAGAGCTGGGGGGGGCGGGAATCAGCCCCAGCATTTT. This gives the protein CASRAGGGGNQPQHF.

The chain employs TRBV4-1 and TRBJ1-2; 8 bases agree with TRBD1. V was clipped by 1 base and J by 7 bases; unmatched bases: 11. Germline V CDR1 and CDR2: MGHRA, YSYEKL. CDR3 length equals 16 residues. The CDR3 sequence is CASSQGGQANWGGYTF. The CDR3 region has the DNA TGCGCCAGCAGCCAAGGGGGACAGGCCAACTGGGGTGGCTACACCTTC.

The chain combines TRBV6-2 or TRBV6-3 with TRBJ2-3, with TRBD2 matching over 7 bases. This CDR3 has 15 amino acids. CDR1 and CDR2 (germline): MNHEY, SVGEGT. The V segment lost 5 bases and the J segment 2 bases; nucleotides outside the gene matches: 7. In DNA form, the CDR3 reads TGTGCCAGCAGTCCGATCGGGGGGATCACAGATACGCAGTATTTT. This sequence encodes CASSPIGGITDTQYF.

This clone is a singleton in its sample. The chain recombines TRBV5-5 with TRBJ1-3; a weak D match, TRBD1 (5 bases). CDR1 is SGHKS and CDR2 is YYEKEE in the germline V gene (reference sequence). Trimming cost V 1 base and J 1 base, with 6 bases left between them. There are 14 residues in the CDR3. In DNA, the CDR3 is TGTGCCAGCAGCTTGACAGGATCTGGAAACACCATATATTTT. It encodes CASSLTGSGNTIYF. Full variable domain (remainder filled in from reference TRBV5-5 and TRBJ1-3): DAGVTQSPTHLIKTRGQQVTLRCSPISGHKSVSWYQQVLGQGPQFIFQYYEKEERGRGNFPDRFSARQFPNYSSELNVNALLLGDSALYLCASSLTGSGNTIYFGEGSWLTVV.

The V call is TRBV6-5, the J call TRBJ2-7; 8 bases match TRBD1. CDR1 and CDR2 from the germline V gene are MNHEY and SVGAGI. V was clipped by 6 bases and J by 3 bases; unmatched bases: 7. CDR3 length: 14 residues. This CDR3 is CASRPGQGNYEQYF. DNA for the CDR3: TGTGCCAGCAGACCTGGACAGGGTAACTACGAGCAGTACTTC.

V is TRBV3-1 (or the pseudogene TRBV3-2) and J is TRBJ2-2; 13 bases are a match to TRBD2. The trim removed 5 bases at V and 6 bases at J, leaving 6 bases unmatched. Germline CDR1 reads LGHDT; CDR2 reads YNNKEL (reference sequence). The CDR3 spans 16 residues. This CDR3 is CASSRGTSGMSGELFF. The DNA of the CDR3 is TGTGCCAGCAGCAGGGGGACTAGCGGGATGTCCGGGGAGCTGTTTTTT.

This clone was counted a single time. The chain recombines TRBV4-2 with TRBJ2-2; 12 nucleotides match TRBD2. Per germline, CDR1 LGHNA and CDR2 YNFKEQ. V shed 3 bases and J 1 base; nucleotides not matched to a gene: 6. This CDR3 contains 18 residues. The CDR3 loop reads CASSQGLAGGLNTGELFF. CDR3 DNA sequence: TGTGCCAGCAGCCAGGGTCTAGCGGGGGGGCTGAACACCGGGGAGCTGTTTTTT.

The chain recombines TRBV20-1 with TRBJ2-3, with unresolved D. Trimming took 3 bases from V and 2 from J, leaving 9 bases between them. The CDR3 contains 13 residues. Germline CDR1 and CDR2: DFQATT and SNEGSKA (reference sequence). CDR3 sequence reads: CSASGGITDTQYF. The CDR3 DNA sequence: TGCAGTGCTAGTGGCGGAATCACAGATACGCAGTATTTT.

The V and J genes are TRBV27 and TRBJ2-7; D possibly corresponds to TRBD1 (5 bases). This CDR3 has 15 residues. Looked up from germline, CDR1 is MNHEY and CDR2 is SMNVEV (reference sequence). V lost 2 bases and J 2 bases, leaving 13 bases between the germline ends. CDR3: CASSLNQGSPYEQYF. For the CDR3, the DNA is TGTGCCAGCAGTTTAAATCAGGGAAGTCCCTACGAGCAGTACTTC.

CDR3 sequence: CASSVRGTSGQETQYF. Written as DNA, the CDR3 is TGTGCCAGCAGCGTAAGGGGGACTAGCGGCCAAGAGACCCAGTACTTC. The chain joins TRBV9 to TRBJ2-5, with 11 bases matching TRBD2. Germline loops: CDR1 SGDLS, CDR2 YYNGEE. V lost 1 base to trimming and J lost 1 base; unmatched junction nucleotides: 3. The CDR3 covers 16 residues. The full variable domain, completed using reference TRBV9 and TRBJ2-5, is DSGVTQTPKHLITATGQRVTLRCSPRSGDLSVYWYQQSLDQGLQFLIQYYNGEERAKGNILERFSAQQFPDLHSELNLSSLELGDSALYFCASSVRGTSGQETQYFGPGTRLLVL.

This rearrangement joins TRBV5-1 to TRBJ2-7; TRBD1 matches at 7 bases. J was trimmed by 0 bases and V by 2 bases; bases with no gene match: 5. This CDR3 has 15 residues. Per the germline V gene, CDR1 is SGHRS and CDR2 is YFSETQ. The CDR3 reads CASSLGSGGSYEQYF. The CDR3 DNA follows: TGCGCCAGCAGCTTAGGTTCAGGGGGCTCCTACGAGCAGTACTTC.

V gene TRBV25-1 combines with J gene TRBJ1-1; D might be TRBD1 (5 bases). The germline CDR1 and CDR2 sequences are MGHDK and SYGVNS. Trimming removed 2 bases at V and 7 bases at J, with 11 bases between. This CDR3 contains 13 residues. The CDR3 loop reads CASSETGRYEAFF. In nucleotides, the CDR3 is TGTGCCAGCAGTGAAACAGGACGGTATGAAGCTTTCTTT.

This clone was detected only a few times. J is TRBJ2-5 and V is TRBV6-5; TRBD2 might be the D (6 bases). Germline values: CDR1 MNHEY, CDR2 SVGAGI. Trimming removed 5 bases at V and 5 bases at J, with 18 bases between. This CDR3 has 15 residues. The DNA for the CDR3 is TGTGCCAGCAGTCCCGAAAGGAGGGGTTGGGAGACCCAGTACTTC. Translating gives CASSPERRGWETQYF.

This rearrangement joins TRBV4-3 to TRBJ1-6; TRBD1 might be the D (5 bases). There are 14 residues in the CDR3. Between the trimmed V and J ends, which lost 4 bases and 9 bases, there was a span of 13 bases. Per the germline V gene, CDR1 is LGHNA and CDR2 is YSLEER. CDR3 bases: TGCGCCAGCAGCCCCACAAGGGGACTTTCACCCCTCCACTTT. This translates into CASSPTRGLSPLHF.

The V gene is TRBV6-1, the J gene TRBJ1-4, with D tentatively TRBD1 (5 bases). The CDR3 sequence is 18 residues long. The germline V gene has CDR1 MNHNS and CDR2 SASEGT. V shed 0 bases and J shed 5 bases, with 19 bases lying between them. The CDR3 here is CASSEALGRKGLNEKLFF. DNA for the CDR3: TGTGCCAGCAGTGAAGCGTTGGGGCGAAAGGGGTTGAATGAAAAACTGTTTTTT.

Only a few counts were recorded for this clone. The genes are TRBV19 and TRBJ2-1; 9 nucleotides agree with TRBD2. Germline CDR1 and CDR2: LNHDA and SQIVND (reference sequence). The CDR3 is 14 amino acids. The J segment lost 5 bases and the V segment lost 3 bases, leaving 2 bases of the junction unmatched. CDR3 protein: CASSILAGNNEQFF. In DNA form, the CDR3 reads TGTGCCAGTAGTATCCTAGCGGGAAACAATGAGCAGTTCTTC.

In DNA form, the CDR3 reads TGTGCCAGCAAGGGACAGGGGGCCGAGCAGTACTTC. Translation: CASKGQGAEQYF. The V call is TRBV27, the J call TRBJ2-7; 12 bases match TRBD1. Germline V lookup: CDR1 MNHEY, CDR2 SMNVEV (reference sequence). This CDR3 spans 12 amino acids. V trimming: 7 bases; J trimming: 6 bases; junction bases outside the gene matches: 1.

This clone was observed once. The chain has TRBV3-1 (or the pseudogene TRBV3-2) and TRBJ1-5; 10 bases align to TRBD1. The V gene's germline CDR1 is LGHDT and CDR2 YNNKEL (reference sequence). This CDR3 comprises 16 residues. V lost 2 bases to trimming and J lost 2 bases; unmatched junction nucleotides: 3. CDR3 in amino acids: CASSQSGTGGNQPQHF. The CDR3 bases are TGTGCCAGCAGCCAATCCGGGACAGGGGGCAATCAGCCCCAGCATTTT.

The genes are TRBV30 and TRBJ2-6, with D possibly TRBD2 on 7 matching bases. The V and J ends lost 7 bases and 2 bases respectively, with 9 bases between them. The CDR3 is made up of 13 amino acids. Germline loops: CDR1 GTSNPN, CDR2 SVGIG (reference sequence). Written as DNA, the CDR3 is TGTGCCTTCGGGGGGCCTGGGGCCAACGTCCTGACTTTC. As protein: CAFGGPGANVLTF.

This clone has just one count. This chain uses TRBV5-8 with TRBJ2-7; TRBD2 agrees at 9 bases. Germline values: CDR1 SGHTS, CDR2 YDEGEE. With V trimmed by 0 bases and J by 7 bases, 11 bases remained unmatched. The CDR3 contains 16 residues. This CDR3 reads CASSLDLAGVTGEQYF. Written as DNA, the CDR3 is TGTGCCAGCAGCTTGGATTTAGCGGGAGTAACTGGTGAGCAGTACTTC.

The CDR3 protein is CASSPNLYEQYF. The CDR3 DNA sequence: TGTGCCAGCAGCCCAAACCTATACGAGCAGTACTTC. This rearrangement joins TRBV9 to TRBJ2-7; D not certain. V lost 4 bases, J lost 4 bases, and 9 bases lay in between. CDR3 size: 12 residues. Germline lookup yields CDR1 SGDLS and CDR2 YYNGEE.

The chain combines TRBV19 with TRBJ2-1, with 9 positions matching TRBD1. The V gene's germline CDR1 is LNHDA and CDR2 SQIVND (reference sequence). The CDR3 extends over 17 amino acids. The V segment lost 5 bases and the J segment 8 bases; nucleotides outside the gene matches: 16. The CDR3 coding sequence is TGTGCCAGTAGTGTGAATACAGGGGGCGCGGTCCGCTATGAGCAGTTCTTC. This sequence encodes CASSVNTGGAVRYEQFF. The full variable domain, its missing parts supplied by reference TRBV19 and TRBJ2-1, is DGGITQSPKYLFRKEGQNVTLSCEQNLNHDAMYWYRQDPGQGLRLIYYSQIVNDFQKGDIAEGYSVSREKKESFPLTVTSAQKNPTAFYLCASSVNTGGAVRYEQFFGPGTRLTVL.

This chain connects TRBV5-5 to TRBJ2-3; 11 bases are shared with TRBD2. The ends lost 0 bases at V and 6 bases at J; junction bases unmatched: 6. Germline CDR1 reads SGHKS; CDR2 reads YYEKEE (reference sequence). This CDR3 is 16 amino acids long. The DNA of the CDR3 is TGTGCCAGCAGCTTGGTGACTAGCGGGACATCGGATACGCAGTATTTT. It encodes CASSLVTSGTSDTQYF.

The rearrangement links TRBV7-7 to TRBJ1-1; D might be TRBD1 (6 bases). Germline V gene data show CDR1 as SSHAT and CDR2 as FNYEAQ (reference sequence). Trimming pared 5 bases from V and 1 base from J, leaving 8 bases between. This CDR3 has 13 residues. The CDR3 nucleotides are TGTGCCAGCAGCCAGGACAGGAACACTGAAGCTTTCTTT. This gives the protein CASSQDRNTEAFF. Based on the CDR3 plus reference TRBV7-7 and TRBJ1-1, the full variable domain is GAGVSQSPRYKVTKRGQDVTLRCDPISSHATLYWYQQALGQGPEFLTYFNYEAQPDKSGLPSDRFSAERPEGSISTLTIQRTEQRDSAMYRCASSQDRNTEAFFGQGTRLTVV.

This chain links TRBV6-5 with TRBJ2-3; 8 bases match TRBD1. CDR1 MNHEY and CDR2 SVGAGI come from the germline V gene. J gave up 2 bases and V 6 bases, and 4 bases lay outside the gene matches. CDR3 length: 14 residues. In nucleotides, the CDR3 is TGTGCCAGCAGAGGACAGGGACCCACAGATACGCAGTATTTT. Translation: CASRGQGPTDTQYF.

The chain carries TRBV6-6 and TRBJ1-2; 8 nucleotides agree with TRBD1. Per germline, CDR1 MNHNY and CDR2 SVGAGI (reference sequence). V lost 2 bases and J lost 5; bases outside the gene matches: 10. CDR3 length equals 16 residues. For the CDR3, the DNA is TGTGCCAGCAGTTACCCCAACAGGGGGAGTGAGTATGGCTACACCTTC. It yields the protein CASSYPNRGSEYGYTF.

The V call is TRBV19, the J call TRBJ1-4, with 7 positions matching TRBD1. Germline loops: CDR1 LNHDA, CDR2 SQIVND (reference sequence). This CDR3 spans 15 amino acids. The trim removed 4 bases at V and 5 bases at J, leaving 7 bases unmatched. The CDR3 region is CASSSTGQLNEKLFF. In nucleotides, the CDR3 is TGTGCCAGTAGTAGTACGGGACAGTTGAATGAAAAACTGTTTTTT.

CDR3 loop: CASSLGLAGGAGELFF. Written as DNA, the CDR3 is TGTGCCAGCAGCTTAGGACTAGCGGGAGGGGCCGGGGAGCTGTTTTTT. The chain has TRBV9 and TRBJ2-2, with 15 bases that match TRBD2. The V segment lost 4 bases and the J segment 6 bases; nucleotides outside the gene matches: 4. This CDR3 spans 16 amino acids. Germline CDR1 reads SGDLS; CDR2 reads YYNGEE.

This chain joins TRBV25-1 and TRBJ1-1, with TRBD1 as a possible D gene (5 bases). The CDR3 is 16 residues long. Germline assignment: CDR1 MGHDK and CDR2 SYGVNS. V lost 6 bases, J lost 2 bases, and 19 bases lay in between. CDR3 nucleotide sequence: TGTGCCAGCAGGGAAAAGGGGACTGTTAGAAACACTGAAGCTTTCTTT. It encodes CASREKGTVRNTEAFF.

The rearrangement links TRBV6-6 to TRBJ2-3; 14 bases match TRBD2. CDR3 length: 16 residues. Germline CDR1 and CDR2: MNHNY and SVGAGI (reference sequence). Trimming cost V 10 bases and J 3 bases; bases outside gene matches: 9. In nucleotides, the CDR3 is TGTGCCATCGCGACTAGCGGGAGGGCCAAGACAGATACGCAGTATTTT. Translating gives CAIATSGRAKTDTQYF.

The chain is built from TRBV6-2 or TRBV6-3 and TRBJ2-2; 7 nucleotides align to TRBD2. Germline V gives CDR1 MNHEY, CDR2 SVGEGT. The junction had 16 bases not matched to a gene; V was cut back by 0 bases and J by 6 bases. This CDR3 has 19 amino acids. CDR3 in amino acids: CASSYSPLGEGLGSGELFF. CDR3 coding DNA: TGTGCCAGCAGTTACTCCCCGTTGGGGGAGGGCCTCGGGTCCGGGGAGCTGTTTTTT.

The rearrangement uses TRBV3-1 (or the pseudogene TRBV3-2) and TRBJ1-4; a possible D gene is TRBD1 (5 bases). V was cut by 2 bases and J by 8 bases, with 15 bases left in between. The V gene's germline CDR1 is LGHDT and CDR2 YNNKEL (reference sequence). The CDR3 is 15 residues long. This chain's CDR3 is CASSQQGGRREKLFF. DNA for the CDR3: TGTGCCAGCAGCCAACAGGGAGGGAGGCGAGAAAAACTGTTTTTT.